This TCR beta chain was sequenced in a study of blood T cell repertoires in COVID-19. The CDR3 consists of 15 residues. Germline values: CDR1 GTSNPN, CDR2 SVGIG (reference sequence). With 5 bases clipped from V and 2 bases from J, the junction kept 6 bases outside the gene matches. Only in-frame clones appear in the TCRdb table, and some are missing; sequencing was by immunoSEQ multiplex PCR. The sample includes roughly 140,000 clones, more than 65% of them seen just once. The material sequenced was peripheral blood. The chain combines TRBV30 with TRBJ2-3; 11 positions match TRBD2. The sequence was collected from a man between 60 and 70 years old with active or convalescent COVID-19. The CDR3 sequence: CAWEPGLAATDTQYF. In DNA, the CDR3 is TGTGCCTGGGAACCGGGACTAGCGGCCACAGATACGCAGTATTTT.